This TCR beta chain was sequenced in a study of T-cell memory formation after mild COVID-19. On the study more broadly: TCR clusters largely stayed donor specific.

The CDR3 totals 14 residues. The germline gives CDR1 SNHLY, CDR2 FYNNEI. V shed 6 bases and J shed 1 base, with 12 bases lying between them. A note on this clonotype: The antigen is not known.

TCRdb redid the calling of the 5' RACE reads with MiXCR, one entry per CDR3 protein. The data hold 300,000 to 350,000 distinct CDR3 sequences, with approximately 19% observed a single time. Notes on the study in general: Day 15 to 85 contractors were CD4/CD8 balanced; later expanders leaned CD4+. Mainly CM and EM harbored the contracting CD4+ clones; mainly EMRA harbored the CD8+ ones. Researchers could not confirm that second-wave clones peaking on day 37 targeted SARS-CoV-2.

V gene TRBV2 combines with J gene TRBJ1-1, with D maybe TRBD1 (5 bases). The TCR was taken from a man aged 18 to 30 who had mild COVID-19 (a few samples of this study predate the infection). Cell type and time point are not known. Input material: PBMCs or a T cell subset sorted from them (not recorded which). CDR3 sequence (DNA): TGTGCCAGCAGCAAACCGGACAAGAACACTGAAGCTTTCTTT. Protein sequence: CASSKPDKNTEAFF.